This TCR beta chain appears in the sequencing data of a study of T cells in Graves' hyperthyroidism and ophthalmopathy. Overall study findings and caveats: A model using 13 V-J features told ophthalmopathy apart from stable hyperthyroidism.

Turning to this clonotype: The target antigen is unknown.

Amplification targeted TCR beta CDR3 regions from RNA transcripts. HTBI primers were the set used in a first-round RT-PCR of the TCR CDR3. TCRdb fed the multiplex PCR reads into MiXCR, producing one record per CDR3 protein. The sample contains approximately 600,000 distinct CDR3 sequences, more than 20% of which appear only once. Disease duration was under 3 months in the ophthalmopathy patients, who also had a Clinical Activity Score of at least 3 and a NOSPECS grade of at least 4. Exclusion followed for patients with uncontrolled infection, other autoimmune disease, pregnancy or lactation. Germline V gene data show CDR1 as ENHRY and CDR2 as SYGVKD. The CDR3 consists of 15 residues. V shed 10 bases and J 4 bases; nucleotides not matched to a gene: 10.

The chain joins TRBV10-3 to TRBJ2-2; TRBD1 agrees at 9 bases. Specimen: blood. The source of this sequence is a man aged 25 to 40 with Graves' ophthalmopathy. CDR3 coding DNA: TGTGCCAACCCACCGGAGGACAGGGGCACCGGGGAGCTGTTTTTT. It is translated as CANPPEDRGTGELFF.